The 16 T cell receptor beta chains below were found in one sample sequenced in a study of T cell changes during pregnancy in multiple sclerosis. The assay was immunoSEQ multiplex PCR, and TCRdb's table has in-frame clones only and misses some. The sample contains some 74,000 clones, about nine tenths of which appear only once. This sample comprised peripheral blood, obtained after pregnancy. The receptor source for this set is a female donor in good health, enrolled as a control in a pregnancy study.

This clone was recorded only once. This chain joins TRBV4-2 and TRBJ2-3, with D possibly TRBD2 on 5 matching bases. Germline V gene data show CDR1 as LGHNA and CDR2 as YNFKEQ. The V and J ends lost 7 bases and 6 bases respectively, with 11 bases between them. The CDR3 covers 12 residues. CDR3 coding DNA: TGTGCCAGCAAGAAACTAGGGGATACGCAGTATTTT. Residues: CASKKLGDTQYF.

This chain's CDR3 is CASSQVVGGGPREQFF. The CDR3 DNA sequence: TGTGCCAGCAGCCAAGTCGTAGGGGGGGGGCCGAGAGAGCAGTTCTTC. The chain recombines TRBV4-2 with TRBJ2-1; the D gene is possibly TRBD2 (7 bases). The CDR3 is 16 amino acids. The V and J ends lost 1 base and 10 bases respectively, with 20 bases between them. Germline CDR1 and CDR2: LGHNA and YNFKEQ.

This chain joins TRBV7-9 and TRBJ2-3, with D unresolved. Per the germline V gene, CDR1 is SEHNR and CDR2 is FQNEAQ (reference sequence). The CDR3 sequence is 12 residues long. The ends were cut back, 0 bases at V and 6 bases at J, with 4 bases in the middle. The CDR3 loop reads CASSLAADTQYF. CDR3 DNA: TGTGCCAGCAGCTTAGCGGCCGATACGCAGTATTTT.

The rearrangement joins TRBV9 to TRBJ1-2, with unresolved D. Germline CDR1 is SGDLS and CDR2 is YYNGEE. The germline V and J ends were trimmed by 1 base and 7 bases, with 17 bases remaining between them. This CDR3 region has 15 residues. The CDR3 loop is CASSVSRGMVGGYTF. The CDR3 nucleotides are TGTGCCAGCAGCGTATCCCGGGGAATGGTGGGTGGCTACACCTTC.

V usage is TRBV5-4 and J usage is TRBJ2-7, with 10 bases identical to TRBD2. Losses at the gene ends were 4 bases for V and 6 bases for J; bases not matched to a gene: 7. There are 14 residues in the CDR3. Per the germline V gene, CDR1 is SGHNT and CDR2 is YYREEE (reference sequence). CDR3 sequence (DNA): TGTGCCAGCAGCGAGCGGGGGGGCGTTAGCGAGCAGTACTTC. Its translation is CASSERGGVSEQYF.

The chain is built from TRBV6-5 and TRBJ1-2, with 9 bases fitting TRBD1. The CDR3 spans 15 residues. J gave up 6 bases and V 7 bases, and 12 bases lay outside the gene matches. CDR1 MNHEY and CDR2 SVGAGI come from the germline V gene. In nucleotides, the CDR3 is TGTGCCAGCACTAATATGGGACAGGGCAAGAATGGCTACACCTTC. Amino acid sequence: CASTNMGQGKNGYTF.

This chain uses TRBV28 with TRBJ2-6; 8 positions agree with TRBD1. This CDR3 contains 18 residues. Germline CDR1 reads MDHEN; CDR2 reads SYDVKM. The trim removed 4 bases at V and 2 bases at J, leaving 10 bases unmatched. Here the CDR3 DNA reads TGTGCCAGCAGTTCATTAGGGACAGGAAGCGCTGGGGCCAACGTCCTGACTTTC. Amino acid sequence: CASSSLGTGSAGANVLTF.

J is TRBJ2-7 and V is TRBV6-6, with D perhaps matching TRBD2 (6 bases). The V end was cut by 6 bases, the J end by 8 bases, with 14 bases between. The CDR3 has 12 amino acids. From germline, CDR1 is MNHNY and CDR2 SVGAGI (reference sequence). The CDR3: CASSPGGTKQYF. For the CDR3, the DNA is TGTGCCAGCAGCCCTGGAGGGACGAAGCAGTACTTC.

The CDR3 spells CASSQAGRRDYGYTF. The CDR3 DNA reads TGCGCCAGCAGCCAAGCTGGCAGGCGAGACTATGGCTACACCTTC. The chain combines TRBV4-1 with TRBJ1-2; D is unresolved. The CDR3 has 15 residues. Germline assignment: CDR1 MGHRA and CDR2 YSYEKL. Trimming left V 1 base short and J 3 bases short, with 12 bases between.

This chain links TRBV21-1 with TRBJ2-7; the table calls TRBD2, which could not be checked here. TRBV21-1 is a pseudogene. The CDR3 is 16 amino acids. The CDR3 loop reads CASSKTLGGPLGEQYF. DNA of the CDR3: TGTGCCAGCAGCAAGACCCTCGGAGGGCCGTTGGGGGAGCAGTACTTC.

This chain uses TRBV9 with TRBJ1-3; 10 bases line up with TRBD1. V gave up 3 bases and J gave up 2 bases; unmatched junction bases: 5. Germline CDR1 is SGDLS and CDR2 is YYNGEE. The CDR3 is 16 residues long. CDR3 in DNA: TGTGCCAGCAGCGGATCGACAGGGGGCGCTGGAAACACCATATATTTT. It is translated as CASSGSTGGAGNTIYF.

At least ten counts were recorded for this clone. This rearrangement joins TRBV6-4 to TRBJ2-2; D not certain. This CDR3 comprises 13 residues. Germline CDR1 reads MRHNA; CDR2 reads SNTAGT. The ends were cut back, 4 bases at V and 1 base at J, with 4 bases in the middle. The CDR3 loop is CASSAGNTGELFF. CDR3 DNA: TGTGCCAGCAGTGCAGGGAACACCGGGGAGCTGTTTTTT.

J is TRBJ2-7 and V is TRBV25-1; 9 bases align to TRBD1. The germline CDR1 and CDR2 sequences are MGHDK and SYGVNS. The V gene end was trimmed by 11 bases and the J gene end by 6 bases; junction bases not matched to a gene: 5. This CDR3 region has 11 residues. CDR3 in DNA: TGTGCCTCCAGGACAGGGGCCGAGCAGTACTTC. Protein: CASRTGAEQYF.

J is TRBJ2-1 and V is TRBV30; TRBD2 might be the D (6 bases). The CDR3 runs 16 residues. CDR1 GTSNPN and CDR2 SVGIG come from the germline V gene (reference sequence). Trimming cost V 1 base and J 0 bases, with 13 bases left between them. CDR3 residues: CAWSAMTRSSYNEQFF. DNA of the CDR3: TGTGCCTGGAGTGCTATGACTAGGAGCTCCTACAATGAGCAGTTCTTC.

The chain links TRBV28 to TRBJ2-5, with 11 bases aligning to TRBD2. Germline V gene sequence: CDR1 MDHEN, CDR2 SYDVKM. The ends lost 8 bases at V and 4 bases at J; junction bases unmatched: 9. This CDR3 comprises 15 residues. The CDR3, as DNA: TGTGCCAGCGGGGAAGTCACTAGCGGGGGAGAGACCCAGTACTTC. This encodes CASGEVTSGGETQYF.

The V call is TRBV27, the J call TRBJ1-1, with no clear D. Germline-derived CDR1 and CDR2 are MNHEY and SMNVEV (reference sequence). Trimming shortened V by 2 bases and J by 5 bases, and 21 bases separated the two germline ends. The CDR3 is 17 residues long. The CDR3 here is CASSLPPVSGPGTEAFF. The DNA for the CDR3 is TGTGCCAGCAGTTTACCCCCGGTTTCGGGTCCGGGGACTGAAGCTTTCTTT.